This TCR beta chain was recorded in a study of blood T cell repertoires in COVID-19. At the level of the study: Whether acute or convalescent, the COVID-19 samples came from the United States, Italy and Spain.

In the authors' workflow: The authors estimated nucleated cell counts from reference gene primer amplification. Data came from immunoSEQ multiplex PCR; TCRdb stores just in-frame clones and leaves some out. V, J and clone size are taken as reported in that table, and D and trimming were inferred from the DNA itself. Here the sample spans more than 140,000 clones, 75% to 85% being singletons. There are 17 residues in the CDR3. Germline CDR1 is SGDLS and CDR2 is YYNGEE. V was clipped by 0 bases and J by 8 bases, with 20 bases between them. The chain couples TRBV9 to TRBJ2-2, with D maybe TRBD2 (7 bases). The receptor was derived from a woman aged 45-65 years in a cohort sampled during active or convalescent COVID-19. The source material was peripheral blood. Here the CDR3 DNA reads TGTGCCAGCAGCGTAGACCGGGGGGCCGGACACCGGGGGGAGCTGTTTTTT. Protein product: CASSVDRGAGHRGELFF.